Included here is one TCR beta chain sequence, with context. These data belong to a study of cytotoxic CD8 clonotypes in ibrutinib-treated CLL. CDR1 MNHNY and CDR2 SVGAGI come from the germline V gene (reference sequence). This CDR3 is built from 14 residues. V lost 2 bases to trimming and J lost 4 bases, with 8 bases between them. The protocol was immunoSEQ multiplex PCR, while the TCRdb copy is restricted to in-frame clones and leaves out a portion. Of roughly 150,000 clones detected, over 75% appear once; the ten largest clones hold around 3%. The sequenced sample was PBMCs, obtained at disease progression, from a patient treated with ibrutinib. V is TRBV6-6 and J is TRBJ2-2; D is possibly TRBD1 (5 bases). This TCR derives from a human donor with chronic lymphocytic leukemia. The CDR3 bases are TGTGCCAGCAGTTACACAGGATTCACCGGGGAGCTGTTTTTT. This codes for CASSYTGFTGELFF.